This T cell receptor beta chain was captured by sequencing in a study of OX40 agonist ivuxolimab in advanced cancers. Study-wide context: Ivuxolimab was an agonistic, fully human IgG2 monoclonal antibody directed against OX40 (CD134), a costimulatory receptor. Intravenous ivuxolimab was administered to patients every 2 weeks at six dose levels: 0.01, 0.1, 0.3, 1.5, 3 and 10 mg/kg. Of the roughly 50 dose-escalation patients, hepatocellular carcinoma was present in around 20, melanoma in roughly 15, renal cell carcinoma in 9 and head and neck cancer in 9. In the dose-escalation cohort, around four fifths of patients were male, and the mean age was around 60 years, with a range of roughly 20 to 80. Patients were allowed to have had prior anti-PD-1, anti-PD-L1 or anti-CTLA-4 therapy, and approximately 39% of the dose-escalation patients had been treated with checkpoint inhibitors. Partial responses occurred in three dose-escalation patients, of whom one had hepatocellular carcinoma and two had cutaneous melanoma. Peripheral TCRbeta sequencing was intended to test whether TCR sequence diversity was altered and clonal T-cell expansion was caused by ivuxolimab. The paper describes the monotherapy dose-escalation part (N = 52 patients) of the phase I trial of ivuxolimab. Results and caveats for the whole study, not just this receptor: On average, CD8+ T cells showed more expanded clones than CD4+ T cells after ivuxolimab. Which antigens the clonally expanded peripheral T cells were specific for was not determined. In the 0.1-3.0 mg/kg groups, partial responders were among the patients with the lowest normalized peripheral clonal expansion, particularly in CD8+ T cells. At doses of 0.1 to 3.0 mg/kg, clonal expansion of both CD4+ and CD8+ blood T cells was observed from baseline to week 6. Low levels of normalized T-cell clonal expansion were also seen in some patients who did not respond.

This clone was detected a few times. No cognate antigen has been identified for it. Base qualities are not recorded, but no much larger clone differs from it by a single base. For sequencing of the TCRbeta CDR3 region, genomic DNA was extracted from the sorted cells. The immunoSEQ Assay was used for sequencing of TCRbeta CDR3 regions. TCRdb limited this immuneACCESS table to in-frame rearrangements with V and J called. A share of clones is missing; checked studies link under half to unresolved V genes, and the rest is unexplained. The sample table lists under 65,000 clones, 70% to 90% of them with a count of one. The ten largest clones take up around 2.9% of the sample. The trial excluded patients who had a history of autoimmune disease or who were on systemic immunosuppression. Peripheral blood for TCR sequencing was drawn from every dose cohort at baseline, at cycle 4 day 1 and at cycle 7 day 1. The samples were taken from a phase I, first-in-human, multicenter, open-label dose-escalation trial of ivuxolimab. Adults with locally advanced or metastatic melanoma, renal cell, hepatocellular, or head and neck squamous cell carcinoma were enrolled in the trial. Before TCR sequencing, CD4+ T cells and CD8+ T cells were sorted from peripheral blood as separate populations.

From its cysteine to its phenylalanine, the CDR3 spans 14 amino acids. The DNA shown is the 42-base CDR3, in frame from base 1. V drops 0 bases and J drops 12 bases, leaving 16 bases in between. Via the germline V gene, CDR1 is SGHRS and CDR2 YFSETQ. Sequencing was performed on CD4+ or CD8+ T cells sorted from blood, taken in a trial of the OX40 agonist ivuxolimab. This sequence originates from an adult with an advanced solid tumor such as melanoma, head and neck, liver or kidney cancer. The chain is encoded by TRBV5-1 joined to TRBJ1-5; TRBD1 is possibly the D segment (5 matching bases). The CDR3 region: CASSLDPSSGRQHF. The sequence in DNA is TGCGCCAGCAGCTTGGACCCCAGCTCGGGGCGCCAGCATTTT.